This is a list of T cell receptor beta chains from one sample in a study of Ad26.COV2.S vaccination and SARS-CoV-2 variants. Using immunoSEQ multiplex PCR, the repertoire was profiled, and TCRdb retains in-frame clones only, with some absent. The table lists around 300,000 clones, approximately 86% of them singletons. The sample in question was peripheral blood, obtained in a trial of Ad26.COV2.S vaccine versus placebo. The source of these receptors is a person between 18 and 65 years old who received the Ad26.COV2.S COVID-19 vaccine or a placebo. The CDR3 runs from the conserved cysteine through the conserved F or W. A D gene is named only where the DNA matches it firmly. Expanded clones are given a class, and other clones once, few, many or no size at all.

TRBV3-1/TRBV3-2,once,TRBJ1-2,TRBD1,TGTGCCAGCAGCACCCGGTCGCAGGGGGGAGGCTATGGCTACACCTTC,CASSTRSQGGGYGYTF
TRBV18,NA,TRBJ1-2,TRBD1,TGTGCCAGCTCTCCCGCCCGGGACAGAACAAATGGCTACACCTTC,CASSPARDRTNGYTF
TRBV30,NA,TRBJ2-7,NA,TGTGCCTGGAACGGGGGTGCCTACGAGCAGTACTTC,CAWNGGAYEQYF
TRBV7-2,NA,TRBJ1-5,NA,TGTGCCAGCACTTCCGGTGGGGTCGGCAATCAGCCCCAGCATTTT,CASTSGGVGNQPQHF
TRBV12-3/TRBV12-4,NA,TRBJ1-1,NA,TGTGCCAGCAGTTCGGCTCGGGGCACTGAAGCTTTCTTT,CASSSARGTEAFF
TRBV19,NA,TRBJ2-7,NA,TGTGCCAGTAGTATGCGTACGGGGGGCGACGAGCAGTACTTC,CASSMRTGGDEQYF
TRBV19,NA,TRBJ1-1,NA,TGTGCCAGTCGAGAGACCGGTCGGAACACTGAAGCTTTCTTT,CASRETGRNTEAFF
TRBV30,once,TRBJ1-2,NA,TGTGCCTGGAGTGCGTTAAGATGGCATGGCTACACCTTC,CAWSALRWHGYTF
TRBV3-1/TRBV3-2,NA,TRBJ1-4,TRBD1,TGTGCCAGCAGCCTAAGGAGGGGGCTGACTAATGAAAAACTGTTTTTT,CASSLRRGLTNEKLFF
TRBV3-1/TRBV3-2,NA,TRBJ2-1,NA,TGTGCCAGCAGCCAAGGCGAGGGCCTTTTTGGCAATGAGCAGTTCTTC,CASSQGEGLFGNEQFF
TRBV18,NA,TRBJ1-1,NA,TGTGCCAGCTCACCACCCGGGTTTGCGAACACTGAAGCTTTCTTT,CASSPPGFANTEAFF
TRBV7-9,NA,TRBJ1-1,NA,TGTGCCAGCAGCCCTCACGTGACAAACACTGAAGCTTTCTTT,CASSPHVTNTEAFF
TRBV15,NA,TRBJ2-5,TRBD2,TGTGCCACCAGCAGGGTAGGGCCAGCGGGAGGAGAGACCCAGTACTTC,CATSRVGPAGGETQYF
TRBV5-6,NA,TRBJ1-5,NA,TGTGCCAGCAGCTTGTATGCAGGGTCCAGCAATCAGCCCCAGCATTTT,CASSLYAGSSNQPQHF
TRBV10-3,NA,TRBJ2-1,NA,TGTGCCATCGCCAGGTTGGCCCCGGACAATGAGCAGTTCTTC,CAIARLAPDNEQFF
TRBV6-2/TRBV6-3,NA,TRBJ2-1,TRBD2,TGTGCCAGCAGTTACAGCGCCCCGGGACTAGCGGTCGATGAGCAGTTCTTC,CASSYSAPGLAVDEQFF
TRBV7-9,NA,TRBJ1-1,TRBD1,TGTGCCAGCAGCTGGGGACAGGGGGTCGACACTGAAGCTTTCTTT,CASSWGQGVDTEAFF
TRBV7-8,NA,TRBJ2-7,NA,TGTGCCAGCGAGAGTCCTGGGGGCTCCTACGAGCAGTACTTC,CASESPGGSYEQYF
TRBV10-3,NA,TRBJ1-1,NA,TGTGCCGTTACAGGGCTAGACACTGAAGCTTTCTTT,CAVTGLDTEAFF
TRBV5-1,NA,TRBJ1-1,NA,TGCGCCAGCAGCTTGGCCGGGTCTGGGCAGAAGGCTTTCTTT,CASSLAGSGQKAFF
TRBV7-6,NA,TRBJ2-7,TRBD2,TGTGCCAGCAGCTTAGCGAGCGGGAATTTTTACGAGCAGTACTTC,CASSLASGNFYEQYF
TRBV6-7,NA,TRBJ2-1,TRBD2,TGTGCCAGCAGTTACGGTTTAGTAGCGGGAGTGAATGAGCAGTTCTTC,CASSYGLVAGVNEQFF
TRBV11-2,NA,TRBJ2-7,NA,TGTGCCAGCAGCCCGGCTGCGGTTTACGAGCAGTACTTC,CASSPAAVYEQYF
TRBV5-1,NA,TRBJ2-1,TRBD1,TGCGCCAGCAGCTTGGTACAGGGGGCCTCCAATGAGCAGTTCTTC,CASSLVQGASNEQFF
TRBV24-1,NA,TRBJ1-5,TRBD1,TGTGCCACCAGTGATCGGGCAGGGGGAGGTCAGCCCCAGCATTTT,CATSDRAGGGQPQHF
TRBV19,NA,TRBJ2-7,NA,TGTGCCAGTAGTATCTTCCAGGGGCCATCCTACGAGCAGTACTTC,CASSIFQGPSYEQYF
TRBV27,NA,TRBJ2-7,NA,TGTGCCAGCAGCAACTCTCCGGGGGGGACAGTGAACTACGAGCAGTACTTC,CASSNSPGGTVNYEQYF
TRBV12-2,NA,TRBJ2-1,NA,TGTGCAAGTCGCGGGAGAGGGGGCGGGAGGGTTAGAAATGAGCAGTTCTTC,CASRGRGGGRVRNEQFF
TRBV29-1,NA,TRBJ2-7,TRBD2,TGCAGCGTTGTGGGCCCCCGCCGGGAGGGTCGGTACGAGCAGTACTTC,CSVVGPRREGRYEQYF
TRBV12-3/TRBV12-4,NA,TRBJ1-2,TRBD1,TGTGCCAGCAGTGGGACAGGGGGCTATGGCTACACCTTC,CASSGTGGYGYTF
TRBV7-8,NA,TRBJ1-1,NA,TGTGCCAGCAGCTTAAAGGGGGTGGACACTGAAGCTTTCTTT,CASSLKGVDTEAFF
TRBV10-3,NA,TRBJ1-6,NA,TGTGCCATCAGTGGTCAAGGGAAGTATTCACCCCTCCACTTT,CAISGQGKYSPLHF
TRBV14,NA,TRBJ1-3,NA,TGTGCCAGCAGCCAAGCGGCTAGTGGAAACACCATATATTTT,CASSQAASGNTIYF
TRBV5-1,NA,TRBJ1-4,NA,TGCGCCAGCAGCTTGATAGGGTTAGGGGGGCCTAATGAAAAACTGTTTTTT,CASSLIGLGGPNEKLFF
TRBV28,NA,TRBJ2-1,TRBD2,TGTGCCAGCAGTTCTGGCGGGAGCTCCTACAATGAGCAGTTCTTC,CASSSGGSSYNEQFF
TRBV10-3,NA,TRBJ1-4,TRBD1,TGTGCCATCCGACAGGGGGCTGATGAAAAACTGTTTTTT,CAIRQGADEKLFF
TRBV19,NA,TRBJ1-3,TRBD1,TGTGCCAGTACCTCATCAGGGGGCTTAATCGGAAACACCATATATTTT,CASTSSGGLIGNTIYF
TRBV7-9,many,TRBJ2-7,NA,TGTGCCAGCATTGGACGGAGGGAATACGAGCAGTACTTC,CASIGRREYEQYF
TRBV7-8,NA,TRBJ2-7,TRBD2,TGTGCCACCTCCCCTACCGGGACTAGCGGGAGTTACGAGCAGTACTTC,CATSPTGTSGSYEQYF
TRBV7-2,NA,TRBJ1-6,NA,TGTGCCAGCAGCCCGGGGGGGGTCCGATACTCACCCCTCCACTTT,CASSPGGVRYSPLHF
TRBV14,NA,TRBJ2-1,NA,TGTGCCAGCAGCCAAGGGTTCCGGTGGGGGTTCTTC,CASSQGFRWGFF
TRBV5-1,once,TRBJ2-7,NA,TGCGCCAGCCGGAGGGCCAGTGCCTACGAGCAGTACTTC,CASRRASAYEQYF
TRBV19,NA,TRBJ1-2,NA,TGTGCCAGTACCCCCCAGGGCCCCTATGGCTACACCTTC,CASTPQGPYGYTF
TRBV2,NA,TRBJ1-6,TRBD1,TGTGCCAGCATTGAGGACAGGGCATATTCACCCCTCCACTTT,CASIEDRAYSPLHF
TRBV2,NA,TRBJ2-5,NA,TGTGCCAGCAGTGAAGCGGCGACCGTTAGCGTGACCCAGTACTTC,CASSEAATVSVTQYF